A single sample gave rise to the 20 T cell receptor beta chains below, sequenced in a study of shared clonotypes between healthy human individuals. TCRdb keeps only in-frame clones here, not all; method: immunoSEQ multiplex PCR. The sample records 2 million to 2.5 million clones, almost 96% being singletons. The sample consisted of naive CD4+ T cells sorted from blood. Subset here: CD45RA+ positively selected. These receptors were obtained from a man aged 18 to 30 in good health.

This chain joins TRBV5-1 and TRBJ2-3; the D gene is possibly TRBD2 (6 bases). The V gene lost 4 bases and the J gene lost 5 bases, with 14 bases spanning the gap. This CDR3 spans 14 amino acids. Germline CDR1 reads SGHRS; CDR2 reads YFSETQ. The CDR3 region is CASSPGSGRDTQYF. In nucleotides, the CDR3 is TGCGCCAGCAGCCCGGGTAGCGGCAGAGATACGCAGTATTTT.

The rearrangement joins TRBV11-3 to TRBJ2-1, with D unclear. Trimming stripped 6 bases from V and 0 bases from J, with 9 bases between. The germline CDR1 and CDR2 sequences are SGHNT and YENEEA. The CDR3 is 14 amino acids. CDR3: CASSPPSSYNEQFF. The CDR3 DNA sequence: TGTGCCAGCAGTCCGCCGAGCTCCTACAATGAGCAGTTCTTC.

This chain links TRBV28 with TRBJ2-7; 16 positions agree with TRBD2. CDR1 and CDR2 from the germline V gene are MDHEN and SYDVKM. The CDR3 is 16 amino acids. The J segment lost 4 bases and the V segment lost 5 bases, leaving 5 bases of the junction unmatched. The CDR3 protein is CASSLGTSGGAYEQYF. As DNA, the CDR3 is TGTGCCAGCAGTCTCGGGACTAGCGGGGGGGCGTACGAGCAGTACTTC.

V is TRBV5-1 and J is TRBJ1-1; D ambiguous. The CDR3 spans 11 residues. Per germline, CDR1 SGHRS and CDR2 YFSETQ. V lost 3 bases, J lost 8 bases, and 8 bases lay in between. CDR3 nucleotides: TGCGCCAGCAGCTCTAGTCTGGAAGCTTTCTTT. Protein product: CASSSSLEAFF.

V is TRBV2 and J is TRBJ2-7; 10 positions agree with TRBD1. From germline, CDR1 is SNHLY and CDR2 FYNNEI. After removal of 6 bases from V and 7 bases from J, the junction contained 9 bases not matched to a gene. CDR3 length: 14 residues. The DNA of the CDR3 is TGTGCCAGCAGCGCGACAGGGGGCGCAGGGGAGCAGTACTTC. Encoded protein: CASSATGGAGEQYF.

Comments on this clone: Different DNA sequences within this sample yield the same CDR3. This sequence joins TRBV19 and TRBJ2-2; D not resolved. CDR1 and CDR2 (germline): LNHDA, SQIVND (reference sequence). Trimming shortened V by 0 bases and J by 1 base, and 3 bases separated the two germline ends. The CDR3 is 14 residues long. Here the CDR3 reads CASSIERNTGELFF. For the CDR3, the DNA is TGTGCCAGTAGTATAGAGAGGAACACCGGGGAGCTGTTTTTT.

The V and J genes are TRBV7-8 and TRBJ1-4; D is undetermined. The CDR3 length is 17 residues. Deletions cut 5 bases from V and 0 bases from J, with 16 bases between. Germline CDR1 reads SGHVS; CDR2 reads FQNEAQ. CDR3 region: CASSPDRFRPTNEKLFF. The CDR3 coding sequence is TGTGCCAGCAGCCCTGATAGATTTCGCCCAACTAATGAAAAACTGTTTTTT.

The gene calls are TRBV18 and TRBJ1-1, with a weak D call TRBD1 (5 bases). CDR1 and CDR2 from the germline V gene are KGHSH and LQKENI. This CDR3 comprises 14 residues. With 5 bases removed from V and 0 bases from J, the gap between germline ends came to 10 bases. The CDR3 DNA reads as TGTGCCAGCTCAGACAGACAAATGAACACTGAAGCTTTCTTT. Translation: CASSDRQMNTEAFF.

V is TRBV19 and J is TRBJ1-6; D ambiguous. V lost 7 bases and J lost 8, with 9 bases in between. Germline-derived CDR1 and CDR2 are LNHDA and SQIVND (reference sequence). This CDR3 contains 12 residues. CDR3 in amino acids: CASNVAYSPLHF. The CDR3 region has the DNA TGTGCCAGTAATGTGGCTTATTCACCCCTCCACTTT.

The chain employs TRBV19 and TRBJ1-5; no clear D gene. This CDR3 spans 15 amino acids. Trimming cost V 5 bases and J 2 bases, with 13 bases left between them. CDR1 is LNHDA and CDR2 is SQIVND in the germline V gene (reference sequence). The CDR3 nucleotides read TGTGCCAGTAGTCAAGAAGGTACGGGCAATCAGCCCCAGCATTTT. This translates into CASSQEGTGNQPQHF.

The chain has TRBV7-8 and TRBJ2-5; TRBD1 aligns across 9 bases. The CDR3 loop spans 16 amino acids. V was pared by 3 bases and J by 2 bases, with 7 bases of the junction left unmatched. The germline V gene encodes CDR1 SGHVS and CDR2 FQNEAQ. The CDR3 DNA sequence: TGTGCCAGCAGCTTGGGTAACAGGGGGCTGCAAGAGACCCAGTACTTC. This sequence encodes CASSLGNRGLQETQYF.

The rearrangement links TRBV9 to TRBJ2-2, with D possibly matching TRBD2 (5 bases). The V gene's germline CDR1 is SGDLS and CDR2 YYNGEE. The CDR3 has 12 residues. V dropped 5 bases and J dropped 3 bases, with 5 bases sitting between them. The CDR3 spells CASRRDTGELFF. CDR3 nucleotides: TGTGCCAGCAGGAGGGACACCGGGGAGCTGTTTTTT.

The CDR3 DNA reads as TGTGCCAGCAATAGAGGAGATACGCAGTATTTT. Amino acids: CASNRGDTQYF. V usage is TRBV27 and J usage is TRBJ2-3, with D unclear. CDR3 length: 11 residues. The germline V gene encodes CDR1 MNHEY and CDR2 SMNVEV (reference sequence). Trimming removed 7 bases at V and 5 bases at J, with 7 bases between.

The V and J genes are TRBV29-1 and TRBJ2-6; D not certain. The CDR3 is 12 residues long. Germline loops: CDR1 SQVTM, CDR2 ANQGSEA. With 6 bases removed from V and 0 bases from J, the gap between germline ends came to 3 bases. In DNA form, the CDR3 reads TGCAGCGTAGCCTCTGGGGCCAACGTCCTGACTTTC. Translated: CSVASGANVLTF.

V gene TRBV25-1 combines with J gene TRBJ2-5, with 7 bases fitting TRBD1. Unmatched junction bases numbered 5, after V lost 6 bases and J lost 1 base. The germline V gene encodes CDR1 MGHDK and CDR2 SYGVNS. The CDR3 runs 14 residues. CDR3 coding DNA: TGTGCCAGCAGCACAGACAGGGTCCAAGAGACCCAGTACTTC. Translated, it gives CASSTDRVQETQYF.

The V gene is TRBV5-1, the J gene TRBJ2-1, with 11 bases lining up with TRBD2. Losses at the gene ends were 1 base for V and 0 bases for J; bases not matched to a gene: 3. The CDR3 is 17 amino acids. CDR1 and CDR2 from the germline V gene are SGHRS and YFSETQ. The CDR3 nucleotides read TGCGCCAGCAGCTTGACTAGCGGGAGTTTCTCCTACAATGAGCAGTTCTTC. It specifies CASSLTSGSFSYNEQFF. The full variable domain, with the rest looked up from reference TRBV5-1 and TRBJ2-1, is KAGVTQTPRYLIKTRGQQVTLSCSPISGHRSVSWYQQTPGQGLQFLFEYFSETQRNKGNFPGRFSGRQFSNSRSEMNVSTLELGDSALYLCASSLTSGSFSYNEQFFGPGTRLTVL.

The V and J genes are TRBV27 and TRBJ1-6, with 7 bases identical to TRBD1. V shed 3 bases and J 8 bases; nucleotides not matched to a gene: 4. The CDR3 consists of 14 residues. CDR1 and CDR2 from the germline V gene are MNHEY and SMNVEV (reference sequence). The CDR3 protein is CASSLSTGYSPLHF. The CDR3 nucleotides read TGTGCCAGCAGTTTGTCGACAGGGTATTCACCCCTCCACTTT.

Concerning this clone itself: One end of the junction varies from germline; a read error may be responsible. The CDR3 sequence: CASSLFSFSGIRNTGELFF. In nucleotides, the CDR3 is TGTGCTAGCAGCTTATTCTCATTTAGCGGGATACGGAACACCGGGGAGCTGTTTTTT. V gene TRBV7-7 combines with J gene TRBJ2-2, with 8 bases that match TRBD2. This CDR3 region has 19 residues. Germline V lookup: CDR1 SSHAT, CDR2 FNYEAQ (reference sequence).

This clone was detected once. This CDR3 is CATVGEGLRGYTF. The DNA of the CDR3 is TGTGCCACCGTTGGGGAGGGATTACGTGGCTACACCTTC. The genes are TRBV28 and TRBJ1-2; D gene ambiguous. Germline-derived CDR1 and CDR2 are MDHEN and SYDVKM. Trimming pared 10 bases from V and 7 bases from J, leaving 19 bases between. This CDR3 has 13 residues.

In this sample, this clone turned up once. Other nucleotide sequences from this sample produce the same CDR3. The J gene is TRBJ2-5, the V gene TRBV7-3; unclear D gene. Germline V gene lookup returns CDR1 SGHTA and CDR2 FQGTGA. CDR3 length: 13 amino acids. The V end was cut by 5 bases, the J end by 5 bases, with 12 bases between. The CDR3 loop reads CASSPGVGETQYF. The CDR3 DNA reads as TGTGCCAGCAGCCCCGGAGTGGGGGAGACCCAGTACTTC.